The TCR beta chain described here comes from a study of blood T cell repertoires in COVID-19. Background on the study: PBMCs, B-cell-depleted T cells, or T cells were the source of the cDNA or gDNA that made up the material.

The CDR3 runs 17 residues. Germline loops: CDR1 SEHNR, CDR2 FQNEAQ (reference sequence). With 5 bases removed from V and 0 bases from J, the gap between germline ends came to 19 bases. Original data processing: Amplification from reference gene primers served as the basis for estimated nucleated cell counts. This table comes from immunoSEQ multiplex PCR, and its TCRdb copy is limited to in-frame clones, with some not included. The D gene and trimming were derived from the DNA, and the V and J assignments and clone size from that table. The sample consists of roughly 300,000 clones, approximately 85% of them appearing once.

The sample taken for sequencing was peripheral blood. The chain employs TRBV7-9 and TRBJ1-2; possible D gene TRBD1, 5 bases. The TCR originated in a human donor in a cohort sampled during active COVID-19. CDR3 residues: CASSNTTANLANYGYTF. In DNA form, the CDR3 reads TGTGCCAGCAGCAACACGACAGCGAACTTAGCTAACTATGGCTACACCTTC.